This T cell receptor beta chain was retrieved from a study of blood T cell repertoires in COVID-19. In the study overall: Samples came from the United States, Italy and Spain, spanning acute and convalescent COVID-19. Sample material is recorded as cDNA or gDNA derived from T cells, B-cell-depleted T cells, or PBMCs.

Per the study methods: Estimates of nucleated cell counts were drawn from the amplification of reference gene primers. Produced via immunoSEQ multiplex PCR; TCRdb's table is partial and in-frame only. The DNA was the basis for D and trimming; V, J and clone size are from that table. This sample has 150,000 or so clones; roughly 87% occur once, and the top ten carry approximately 1.4%. Germline assignment: CDR1 SEHNR and CDR2 FQNEAQ (reference sequence). This CDR3 is 14 amino acids long. The J segment lost 3 bases and the V segment lost 3 bases, leaving 1 base of the junction unmatched. The sequence derives from a woman aged 45-65 years with acute or convalescent COVID-19. The rearrangement joins TRBV7-9 to TRBJ2-1, with 8 nucleotides matching TRBD2. The sequencing input was peripheral blood. The CDR3 protein is CASSLSGSYNEQFF. The CDR3 nucleotides read TGTGCCAGCAGCTTGAGCGGGAGCTACAATGAGCAGTTCTTC.